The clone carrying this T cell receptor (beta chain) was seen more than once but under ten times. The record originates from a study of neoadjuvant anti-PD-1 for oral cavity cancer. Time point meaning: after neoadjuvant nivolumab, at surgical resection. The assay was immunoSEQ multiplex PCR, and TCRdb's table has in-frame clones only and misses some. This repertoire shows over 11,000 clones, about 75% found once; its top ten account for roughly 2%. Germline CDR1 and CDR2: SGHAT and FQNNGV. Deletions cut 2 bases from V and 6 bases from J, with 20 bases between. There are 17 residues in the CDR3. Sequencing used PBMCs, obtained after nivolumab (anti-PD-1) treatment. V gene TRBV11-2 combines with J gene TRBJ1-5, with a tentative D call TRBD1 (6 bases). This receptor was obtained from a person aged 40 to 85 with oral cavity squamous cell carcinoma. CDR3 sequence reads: CASSLIRGTLEGQPQHF. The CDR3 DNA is TGTGCCAGCAGCTTAATTCGGGGGACATTAGAGGGTCAGCCCCAGCATTTT.